A selection of T cell receptor beta chains follows, all from one sample in a study of radiotherapy plus CTLA-4 blockade in lung cancer. Assay: immunoSEQ multiplex PCR; the TCRdb copy retains only in-frame clones and omits some. The sample lists about 90,000 clones, about three quarters seen once, with around 15% in the top ten. The starting material was peripheral blood, obtained from a patient treated with radiotherapy plus ipilimumab. The receptors originated from a human donor with non-small cell lung cancer that progressed on radiotherapy plus ipilimumab. CDR3s include the opening cysteine and the closing phenylalanine or tryptophan. D genes are given only for firm matches. Expanded clones get a size class; other rows say once, few or many, or leave the size out.

length: 14
V: TRBV9
D: TRBD1
J: TRBJ2-7
size: NA
CDR3: CASALGQTSYEQYF
DNA: TGTGCCAGCGCATTGGGACAGACCTCCTACGAGCAGTACTTC

length: 12
V: TRBV30
D: NA
J: TRBJ2-1
size: once
CDR3: CALYRGPNEQFF
DNA: TGTGCCTTATATCGGGGGCCAAATGAGCAGTTCTTC

length: 14
V: TRBV6-1
D: NA
J: TRBJ2-7
size: NA
CDR3: CASSELRGTYEQYF
DNA: TGTGCCAGCAGTGAATTAAGGGGGACCTACGAGCAGTACTTC

length: 12
V: TRBV27
D: NA
J: TRBJ1-1
size: NA
CDR3: CASSTLQGKAFF
DNA: TGTGCCAGCAGTACTCTGCAGGGTAAAGCTTTCTTT

length: 16
V: TRBV4-1
D: NA
J: TRBJ1-2
size: NA
CDR3: CASSARIRGGGDGYTF
DNA: TGCGCCAGCAGCGCCCGCATCAGGGGAGGAGGCGATGGCTACACCTTC

length: 17
V: TRBV4-1
D: NA
J: TRBJ1-1
size: many
CDR3: CASSQDPPGGANTEAFF
DNA: TGCGCCAGCAGCCAAGATCCCCCGGGAGGGGCGAACACTGAAGCTTTCTTT

length: 14
V: TRBV28
D: TRBD2
J: TRBJ2-7
size: NA
CDR3: CASSWEGRAYEQYF
DNA: TGTGCCAGCAGTTGGGAGGGCAGGGCCTACGAGCAGTACTTC

length: 14
V: TRBV7-2
D: NA
J: TRBJ1-1
size: NA
CDR3: CASSPSRGRVVAFF
DNA: TGTGCCAGCAGCCCCAGTAGGGGTCGGGTTGTTGCTTTCTTT

length: 14
V: TRBV7-3
D: TRBD1
J: TRBJ1-1
size: NA
CDR3: CASSQDGDRPEAFF
DNA: TGTGCCAGCAGCCAGGATGGGGACAGACCTGAAGCTTTCTTT

length: 13
V: TRBV5-1
D: NA
J: TRBJ1-5
size: NA
CDR3: CASRGSWDQPQHF
DNA: TGCGCCAGCCGAGGATCGTGGGATCAGCCCCAGCATTTT

length: 14
V: TRBV28
D: TRBD1
J: TRBJ1-2
size: NA
CDR3: CASSPDRVMDGYTF
DNA: TGTGCCAGCAGTCCCGACAGGGTAATGGATGGCTACACCTTC

length: 15
V: TRBV7-2
D: NA
J: TRBJ2-1
size: NA
CDR3: CASSHRVSSYNEQFF
DNA: TGTGCCAGCAGCCACAGGGTCAGCTCCTACAATGAGCAGTTCTTC

length: 15
V: TRBV6-5
D: NA
J: TRBJ1-2
size: NA
CDR3: CASSLSRLDGYGYTF
DNA: TGTGCCAGCAGCCTAAGCCGGTTGGACGGCTATGGCTACACCTTC

length: 15
V: TRBV11-2
D: NA
J: TRBJ1-2
size: NA
CDR3: CASSFQWATASGYTF
DNA: TGTGCCAGCAGCTTCCAATGGGCGACAGCGAGCGGCTACACCTTC

length: 13
V: TRBV6-1
D: NA
J: TRBJ2-1
size: NA
CDR3: CASLPGPYNEQFF
DNA: TGTGCCAGCCTCCCGGGCCCCTACAATGAGCAGTTCTTC

length: 14
V: TRBV5-5
D: NA
J: TRBJ2-7
size: few
CDR3: CASSFADSRYEQYF
DNA: TGTGCCAGCAGCTTCGCCGACAGCCGCTACGAGCAGTACTTC

length: 16
V: TRBV5-1
D: TRBD1
J: TRBJ2-2
size: NA
CDR3: CASSSDRGRRSGELFF
DNA: TGCGCCAGCAGCTCGGACAGGGGCCGGAGGTCCGGGGAGCTGTTTTTT

length: 12
V: TRBV5-6
D: NA
J: TRBJ1-1
size: NA
CDR3: CASSSSYLEAFF
DNA: TGTGCCAGCAGCTCTTCATACCTAGAAGCTTTCTTT

length: 11
V: TRBV6-6
D: NA
J: TRBJ1-1
size: few
CDR3: CASSYQTEAFF
DNA: TGTGCCAGCAGTTATCAAACTGAAGCTTTCTTT

length: 10
V: TRBV28
D: NA
J: TRBJ2-1
size: NA
CDR3: CASSYNEQFF
DNA: TGTGCCAGTTCATACAATGAGCAGTTCTTC

length: 13
V: TRBV6-5
D: NA
J: TRBJ1-1
size: NA
CDR3: CASSDTGRAEAFF
DNA: TGTGCCAGCAGTGACACGGGGCGGGCTGAAGCTTTCTTT

length: 15
V: TRBV28
D: NA
J: TRBJ1-5
size: once
CDR3: CASSLPGAGNQPQHF
DNA: TGTGCCAGCAGTTTACCCGGGGCTGGCAATCAGCCCCAGCATTTT

length: 19
V: TRBV5-1
D: TRBD2
J: TRBJ2-6
size: NA
CDR3: CASTRGTSGEHSGANVLTF
DNA: TGCGCCAGCACCAGGGGGACTAGCGGGGAGCACTCTGGGGCCAACGTCCTGACTTTC

length: 14
V: TRBV28
D: NA
J: TRBJ1-1
size: NA
CDR3: CASSLTGGNTEAFF
DNA: TGTGCCAGCAGTTTAACGGGAGGGAACACTGAAGCTTTCTTT

length: 16
V: TRBV2
D: NA
J: TRBJ1-5
size: few
CDR3: CASSGPRDHRNQPQHF
DNA: TGTGCCAGCAGCGGGCCCAGGGATCATCGCAATCAGCCCCAGCATTTT

length: 17
V: TRBV11-2
D: TRBD1
J: TRBJ2-2
size: NA
CDR3: CASSPIPGQGDTGELFF
DNA: TGTGCCAGCAGCCCTATCCCGGGACAGGGCGACACCGGGGAGCTGTTTTTT

length: 13
V: TRBV6-5
D: NA
J: TRBJ1-5
size: NA
CDR3: CAVQVFLNQPQHF
DNA: TGTGCCGTGCAGGTGTTTCTCAATCAGCCCCAGCATTTT

length: 15
V: TRBV9
D: NA
J: TRBJ2-7
size: few
CDR3: CASSVAAGNSYEQYF
DNA: TGTGCCAGCAGCGTAGCGGCGGGGAACTCCTACGAGCAGTACTTC

length: 14
V: TRBV5-1
D: NA
J: TRBJ2-5
size: NA
CDR3: CASSLESPHETQYF
DNA: TGCGCCAGCAGCTTGGAGAGTCCCCATGAGACCCAGTACTTC

length: 16
V: TRBV6-1
D: TRBD1
J: TRBJ2-5
size: NA
CDR3: CASSGPDRGERETQYF
DNA: TGTGCCAGCAGTGGACCAGACAGGGGTGAAAGGGAGACCCAGTACTTC

length: 15
V: TRBV11-2
D: NA
J: TRBJ1-1
size: few
CDR3: CASSHRQENPTEAFF
DNA: TGTGCCAGCAGCCACCGACAGGAGAACCCGACTGAAGCTTTCTTT

length: 15
V: TRBV19
D: NA
J: TRBJ2-2
size: NA
CDR3: CASSIGTVDTGELFF
DNA: TGTGCCAGTAGTATAGGGACAGTGGACACCGGGGAGCTGTTTTTT

length: 14
V: TRBV19
D: NA
J: TRBJ2-3
size: NA
CDR3: CASSRGGHRDTQYF
DNA: TGTGCCAGTAGTAGGGGGGGGCATAGAGATACGCAGTATTTT

length: 14
V: TRBV4-3
D: TRBD1
J: TRBJ2-7
size: NA
CDR3: CASSLDRGFYEQYF
DNA: TGCGCCAGCAGTCTGGACAGGGGGTTTTACGAGCAGTACTTC

length: 12
V: TRBV2
D: NA
J: TRBJ1-3
size: NA
CDR3: CASSVEGNTIYF
DNA: TGTGCCAGCAGTGTTGAGGGAAACACCATATATTTT

length: 14
V: TRBV2
D: NA
J: TRBJ1-1
size: NA
CDR3: CASRRRTERIGAFF
DNA: TGTGCCAGCAGGAGGAGGACAGAACGTATTGGAGCTTTCTTT

length: 13
V: TRBV7-9
D: NA
J: TRBJ1-1
size: NA
CDR3: CASSLEANTEAFF
DNA: TGTGCCAGCAGCTTAGAGGCAAACACTGAAGCTTTCTTT

length: 13
V: TRBV7-8
D: TRBD1
J: TRBJ1-1
size: NA
CDR3: CASNQGGFAEAFF
DNA: TGTGCCAGCAACCAGGGGGGTTTCGCTGAAGCTTTCTTT

length: 13
V: TRBV28
D: NA
J: TRBJ1-1
size: NA
CDR3: CATTREWNTEAFF
DNA: TGTGCCACCACGAGAGAATGGAACACTGAAGCTTTCTTT

length: 11
V: TRBV20-1
D: NA
J: TRBJ1-2
size: NA
CDR3: CSARAGAGYTF
DNA: TGCAGTGCTAGGGCGGGGGCTGGCTACACCTTC

length: 13
V: TRBV2
D: NA
J: TRBJ1-2
size: once
CDR3: CASSLDDNYGYTF
DNA: TGTGCCAGCAGTCTTGACGATAACTATGGCTACACCTTC

length: 15
V: TRBV4-1
D: NA
J: TRBJ2-6
size: medium-sized
CDR3: CASSQDMAGANVLTF
DNA: TGCGCCAGCAGCCAAGATATGGCTGGGGCCAACGTCCTGACTTTC

length: 12
V: TRBV2
D: NA
J: TRBJ2-1
size: NA
CDR3: CASSVGGNEQFF
DNA: TGTGCCAGCAGTGTAGGAGGCAATGAGCAGTTCTTC

length: 14
V: TRBV4-1
D: NA
J: TRBJ2-3
size: few
CDR3: CASRPLGRTDTQYF
DNA: TGCGCCAGCCGGCCGTTAGGTCGCACAGATACGCAGTATTTT